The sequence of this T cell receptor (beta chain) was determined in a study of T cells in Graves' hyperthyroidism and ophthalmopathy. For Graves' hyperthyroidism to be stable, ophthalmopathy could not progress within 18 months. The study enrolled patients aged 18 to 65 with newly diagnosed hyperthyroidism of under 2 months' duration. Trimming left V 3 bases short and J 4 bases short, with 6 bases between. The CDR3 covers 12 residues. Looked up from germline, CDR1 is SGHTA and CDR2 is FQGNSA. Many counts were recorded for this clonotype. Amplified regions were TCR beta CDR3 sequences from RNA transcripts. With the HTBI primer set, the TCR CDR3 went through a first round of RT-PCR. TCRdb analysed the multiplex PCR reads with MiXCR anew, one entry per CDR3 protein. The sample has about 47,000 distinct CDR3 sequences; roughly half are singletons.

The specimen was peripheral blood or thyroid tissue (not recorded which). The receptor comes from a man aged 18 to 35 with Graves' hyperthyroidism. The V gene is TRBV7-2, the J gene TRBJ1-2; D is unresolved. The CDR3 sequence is CASSFQSYGYTF. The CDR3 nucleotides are TGTGCCAGCAGCTTTCAGAGCTATGGCTACACCTTC.